A selection of T cell receptor beta chains follows, all from one sample in a study of graft-versus-host responses after intestinal transplantation. The protocol was immunoSEQ multiplex PCR, while the TCRdb copy is restricted to in-frame clones and leaves out a portion. Among 150,000 or so clones, 85% to 95% were seen once, and the ten largest hold about 0.2%. These receptors are not linked to any known antigen. The source was unstimulated CD4+ T cells sorted from spleen or lymph node cells, collected before intestinal transplant. These receptors were taken from a human donor who received an intestinal transplant. The CDR3 runs from the conserved cysteine through the conserved F or W. The order of the fields is V gene, clone size, D gene, J gene, CDR3 DNA, CDR3 protein. A D gene is named only where the DNA matches it firmly. Only some rows state a clone size, as once, few, many or a class for expanded clones.

TRBV30	.	.	TRBJ1-2	TGTGCCTGGAGTGTCGATCTATCTAATGGCTACACCTTC	CAWSVDLSNGYTF
TRBV5-1	.	TRBD2	TRBJ2-1	TGCGCCAGCAGCTTGGCTACTAGCGGGAGGGATAATGAGCAGTTCTTC	CASSLATSGRDNEQFF
TRBV30	.	.	TRBJ2-3	TGTGCCTGGACCCGATCGGGTAACACAGATACGCAGTATTTT	CAWTRSGNTDTQYF
TRBV19	.	.	TRBJ1-5	TGTGCCAGTAGTATGCGTGGGTTTGCAGGGGAGCCCCAGCATTTT	CASSMRGFAGEPQHF
TRBV7-9	.	TRBD2	TRBJ2-1	TGTGCCAGCCATAGCGGGCCGCCCCTCGATGAGCAGTTCTTC	CASHSGPPLDEQFF
TRBV6-4	.	.	TRBJ2-1	TGTGCCAGCAGTGACGACTTTTCGGGATCTGAGAGTGAGCAGTTCTTC	CASSDDFSGSESEQFF
TRBV14	.	TRBD2	TRBJ2-2	TGTGCCAGCACCGCCCAGCGGGGTACCGGGGAGCTGTTTTTT	CASTAQRGTGELFF
TRBV28	.	.	TRBJ1-5	TGTGCCAGTTTCACACGGACAGGCAATCAGCCCCAGCATTTT	CASFTRTGNQPQHF
TRBV7-3	once	TRBD2	TRBJ2-1	TGTGCCAGCAGCCGACTAGCGGGAGAAATCAATGAGCAGTTCTTC	CASSRLAGEINEQFF
TRBV6-5	.	.	TRBJ1-5	TGTGCCAGCAGACAGGGATTTAGGCAGCCCCAGCATTTT	CASRQGFRQPQHF
TRBV18	.	TRBD2	TRBJ2-2	TGTGCCAGCTCACCACGAGGGACTAGCGGGAGGGCGAACACCGGGGAGCTGTTTTTT	CASSPRGTSGRANTGELFF
TRBV5-8	few	.	TRBJ1-6	TGTGCCAGCAGCCGGAGCCGACAGGCTAAAGCACCCCTCCACTTT	CASSRSRQAKAPLHF
TRBV27	.	TRBD1	TRBJ2-7	TGTGCCAGCAGTTTAAGGCAGGGGGACTACGAGCAGTACTTC	CASSLRQGDYEQYF
TRBV9	once	.	TRBJ2-3	TGTGCCAGCAGCGTAGGGGATACGCAGTATTTT	CASSVGDTQYF
TRBV19	.	.	TRBJ2-6	TGTGCCAGTAGTGTGGCGGACTCTGGGGCCAACGTCCTGACTTTC	CASSVADSGANVLTF
TRBV19	.	TRBD1	TRBJ2-7	TGTGCCAGTAGTCCCAGGGTGGGGACAGTTGCCTACGAGCAGTACTTC	CASSPRVGTVAYEQYF
TRBV5-4	.	.	TRBJ1-5	TGTGCCAGCAGCTTGGGTCAGGGGCAGCCCCAGCATTTT	CASSLGQGQPQHF
TRBV2	.	.	TRBJ1-5	TGTGCCAGCAGTGAAGACGTGGCAGTAAGCAATCAGCCCCAGCATTTT	CASSEDVAVSNQPQHF
TRBV10-3	.	TRBD1	TRBJ1-1	TGTGCCATCAGTGGACAGGGGAAAGGCACTGAAGCTTTCTTT	CAISGQGKGTEAFF
TRBV5-6	.	.	TRBJ2-7	TGTGCCAGCAGCTTGGCATTGGAATACGAGCAGTACTTC	CASSLALEYEQYF
TRBV28	.	.	TRBJ2-7	TGTGCCAGCAGTCCTCCTGGGCAGAACAGACTAACTTCTTCCTACGAGCAGTACTTC	CASSPPGQNRLTSSYEQYF